This TCR beta chain was found in a study of T cell repertoires in cytomegalovirus infection. Study summary: Matching HLA type, along with CMV infection, was indicated by public TCR beta signatures.

Whole-study results and caveats: CMV-specific TCR beta clonotypes restricted by HLA-C were the ones dominating the ex vivo response. Public TCR beta family frequency separated CMV-and-HLA carriers, including in an independent cohort.

The length of the CDR3 is 16 residues. CDR1 is LGHNA and CDR2 is YSLEER in the germline V gene. Trimming cost V 0 bases and J 0 bases, with 11 bases left between them. In this sample, this clonotype turned up many times. Its target is unknown. TCRdb fed the reads into MiXCR, producing one record per CDR3 protein. The sample yields 150,000 to 200,000 distinct CDR3 sequences, nearly 9.5% seen once. Sequenced input: PBMCs. This clonotype was sampled from a human donor in good health (CMV status not recorded). Some clones in this sample may be carry-over from other donors' samples. The gene calls are TRBV4-3 and TRBJ1-1; D uncertain. In DNA form, the CDR3 reads TGCGCCAGCAGCCAAGAGAAAGGCCACCTGAACACTGAAGCTTTCTTT. Its protein product is CASSQEKGHLNTEAFF.